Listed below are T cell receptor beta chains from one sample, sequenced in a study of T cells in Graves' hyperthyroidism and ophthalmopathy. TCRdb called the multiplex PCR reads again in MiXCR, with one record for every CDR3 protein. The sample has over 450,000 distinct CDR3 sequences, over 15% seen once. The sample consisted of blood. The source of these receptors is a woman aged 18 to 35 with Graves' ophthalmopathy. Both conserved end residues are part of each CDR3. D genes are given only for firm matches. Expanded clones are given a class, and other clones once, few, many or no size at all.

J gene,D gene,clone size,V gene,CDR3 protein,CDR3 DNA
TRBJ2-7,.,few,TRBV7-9,CASSLFSSGARSYEQYF,TGTGCCAGCAGCTTATTCAGTTCCGGGGCCCGCTCCTACGAGCAGTACTTC
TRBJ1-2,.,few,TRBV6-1,CASSGGSNLYGYTF,TGTGCCAGCTCCGGAGGAAGTAATCTCTATGGCTACACCTTC
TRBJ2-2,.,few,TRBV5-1,CASSLVARTGELFF,TGCGCCAGCAGCTTGGTTGCCAGAACCGGGGAGCTGTTTTTT
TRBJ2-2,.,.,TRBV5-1,CASSLWVDRTNTGELFF,TGCGCCAGCAGCTTGTGGGTCGACAGAACGAACACCGGGGAGCTGTTTTTT
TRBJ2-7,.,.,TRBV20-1,CSTGPDYEQYF,TGCAGCACGGGGCCCGACTACGAGCAGTACTTC
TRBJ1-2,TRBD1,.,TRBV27,CASSISGTGGPYGYTF,TGTGCCAGCAGTATTTCCGGGACAGGGGGCCCCTATGGCTACACCTTC
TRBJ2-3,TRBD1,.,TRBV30,CAWSGRDRSDTQYF,TGTGCCTGGAGTGGCCGGGACAGATCAGATACGCAGTATTTT
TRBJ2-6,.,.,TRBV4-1,CASSPPGSSGANVLTF,TGCGCCAGCAGCCCCCCGGGAAGCTCTGGGGCCAACGTCCTGACTTTC
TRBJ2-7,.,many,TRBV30,CAWSRGDEQYF,TGTGCCTGGAGTAGGGGGGACGAGCAGTACTTC
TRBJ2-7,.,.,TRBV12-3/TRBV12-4,CATSNGPYEQYF,TGTGCCACCTCCAACGGACCCTACGAGCAGTACTTC
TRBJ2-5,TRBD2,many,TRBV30,CAWSELAELSVETQYF,TGTGCCTGGAGTGAACTAGCGGAACTAAGCGTTGAGACCCAGTACTTC
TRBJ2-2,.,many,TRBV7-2,CASSLFSGELFF,TGTGCCAGCAGCTTATTCTCCGGGGAGCTGTTTTTT
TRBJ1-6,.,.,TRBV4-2,CASSPSGAENSPLHF,TGTGCCAGCAGCCCCTCTGGGGCCGAGAATTCACCCCTCCACTTT
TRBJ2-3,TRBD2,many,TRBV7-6,CASSPSAGGADTQYF,TGTGCCAGCAGCCCTTCAGCGGGAGGGGCAGATACGCAGTATTTT
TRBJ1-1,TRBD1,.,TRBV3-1,CASSLLGGQGATEAFF,TGTGCCAGCAGCCTCCTAGGGGGACAGGGGGCCACTGAAGCTTTCTTT
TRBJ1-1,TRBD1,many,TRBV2,CASSEDRASEAFF,TGTGCCAGCAGTGAGGACAGGGCGAGTGAAGCTTTCTTT
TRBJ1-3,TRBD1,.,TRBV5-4,CASSLDRGSGNTIYF,TGTGCCAGCAGCTTGGACAGGGGGTCTGGAAACACCATATATTTT
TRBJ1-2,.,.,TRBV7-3,CASSLTGGVNYGYTF,TGTGCCAGCAGCTTGACGGGGGGGGTCAACTATGGCTACACCTTC
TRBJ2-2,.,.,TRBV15,CATSRGTVANTGELFF,TGTGCCACCAGCAGAGGGACGGTCGCGAACACCGGGGAGCTGTTTTTT
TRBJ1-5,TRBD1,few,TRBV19,CASSRQGINQPQHF,TGTGCCAGTAGTCGACAGGGGATCAATCAGCCCCAGCATTTT
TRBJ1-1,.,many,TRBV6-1,CASSSSRSGGEAFF,TGTGCCAGCAGTTCGTCGAGGAGCGGGGGTGAAGCTTTCTTT
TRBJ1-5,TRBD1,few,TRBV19,CASLHLGTEDSNQPQHF,TGTGCCAGTCTCCACCTCGGGACAGAAGATAGCAATCAGCCCCAGCATTTT
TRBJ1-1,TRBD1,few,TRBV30,CAWDRDPKAFF,TGTGCCTGGGACAGGGATCCGAAAGCTTTCTTT